What follows are 22 T cell receptor beta chains derived from one specimen sequenced in a study of cytomegalovirus exposure and HLA in healthy donors. Sequencing was performed with immunoSEQ multiplex PCR; in TCRdb, only in-frame clones are kept and a portion is missing. The sample carries roughly 75,000 clones, roughly 80% recorded once. The source material was PBMCs. The receptors stem from a man aged 25 to 40 in good health and CMV-seronegative.

V usage is TRBV5-5 and J usage is TRBJ1-4; maybe TRBD1 (5 bases). The germline V gene has CDR1 SGHKS and CDR2 YYEKEE (reference sequence). The CDR3 length is 14 residues. Trimming pared 5 bases from V and 8 bases from J, leaving 16 bases between. The CDR3 region has the DNA TGTGCCAGCAGTCTGGGAAGGGGTGGGGAAAAACTGTTTTTT. Translating gives CASSLGRGGEKLFF.

The rearrangement links TRBV6-6 to TRBJ2-3; D might be TRBD2 (5 bases). CDR1 is MNHNY and CDR2 is SVGAGI in the germline V gene (reference sequence). The CDR3 has 14 residues. The ends were cut back, 0 bases at V and 4 bases at J, with 8 bases in the middle. The CDR3 here is CASSYSGVADTQYF. The CDR3 bases are TGTGCCAGCAGTTACTCGGGAGTGGCAGATACGCAGTATTTT.

This chain uses TRBV5-1 with TRBJ1-6, with D possibly TRBD1 on 5 matching bases. The V end was cut by 2 bases, the J end by 9 bases, with 12 bases between. The CDR3 consists of 14 residues. In germline, CDR1 is SGHRS, CDR2 YFSETQ. Here the CDR3 reads CASSFGQAGSPLHF. Here the CDR3 DNA reads TGCGCCAGCAGCTTCGGACAAGCCGGTTCACCCCTCCACTTT.

The chain carries TRBV29-1 and TRBJ2-1; a weak D match, TRBD2 (6 bases). CDR1 and CDR2 (germline): SQVTM, ANQGSEA. CDR3 length equals 12 residues. CDR3 residues: CSRRGVYNEQFF. CDR3 DNA: TGCAGTCGGAGGGGTGTTTACAATGAGCAGTTCTTC.

The genes are TRBV19 and TRBJ2-3, with TRBD2 matching over 12 bases. This CDR3 has 17 residues. Germline CDR1 reads LNHDA; CDR2 reads SQIVND (reference sequence). With V trimmed by 2 bases and J by 3 bases, 6 bases remained unmatched. The CDR3 DNA reads TGTGCCAGTAGTATATCCGGACTAGCGGGGAATACAGATACGCAGTATTTT. Residues: CASSISGLAGNTDTQYF.

The genes are TRBV30 and TRBJ1-2, with 11 bases identical to TRBD1. CDR1 and CDR2 from the germline V gene are GTSNPN and SVGIG (reference sequence). Germline trimming cut 6 bases from V and 3 bases from J; bases unmatched to any gene: 9. The CDR3 is made up of 15 amino acids. The CDR3 spells CACRTGGAGYYGYTF. DNA of the CDR3: TGTGCCTGCCGGACAGGGGGCGCGGGCTACTATGGCTACACCTTC.

This clone came up once. The chain carries TRBV30 and TRBJ2-5; D is possibly TRBD2 (5 bases). The CDR3 runs to 14 residues. Trimming removed 2 bases at V and 4 bases at J, with 14 bases between. Germline assignment: CDR1 GTSNPN and CDR2 SVGIG (reference sequence). The DNA for the CDR3 is TGTGCCTGGAGTAAGATAAGAGGGAGAGAGACCCAGTACTTC. Its protein product is CAWSKIRGRETQYF.

CDR3 sequence: CASSPRPARLSTDTQYF. The CDR3 bases are TGTGCCAGCTCCCCGCGTCCGGCTAGGCTGAGCACAGATACGCAGTATTTT. V usage is TRBV18 and J usage is TRBJ2-3; D is unresolved. The CDR3 is 17 residues long. CDR1 and CDR2 (germline): KGHSH, LQKENI. V was trimmed by 6 bases and J by 0 bases, leaving 19 bases between them. The full variable domain, with the rest looked up from reference TRBV18 and TRBJ2-3, is NAGVMQNPRHLVRRRGQEARLRCSPMKGHSHVYWYRQLPEEGLKFMVYLQKENIIDESGMPKERFSAEFPKEGPSILRIQQVVRGDSAAYFCASSPRPARLSTDTQYFGPGTRLTVL.

The J gene is TRBJ2-3, the V gene TRBV5-4; the match to TRBD1 covers 7 bases. The germline gives CDR1 SGHNT, CDR2 YYREEE (reference sequence). The CDR3 totals 15 residues. V shed 5 bases and J 4 bases; nucleotides not matched to a gene: 10. The CDR3 is CASRSGQYAADTQYF. Here the CDR3 DNA reads TGTGCCAGCAGGTCGGGACAGTACGCAGCAGATACGCAGTATTTT.

This clone showed up just a few times. This chain joins TRBV6-1 and TRBJ2-5, with 7 nucleotides matching TRBD2. The CDR3 totals 12 residues. Per the germline V gene, CDR1 is MNHNS and CDR2 is SASEGT. The V gene end was trimmed by 5 bases and the J gene end by 7 bases; junction bases not matched to a gene: 4. CDR3 sequence (DNA): TGTGCCAGCAGTACTTCTAGCGGGACCCAGTACTTC. Encoded protein: CASSTSSGTQYF.

V is TRBV30 and J is TRBJ1-2, with 7 bases matching TRBD1. Germline values: CDR1 GTSNPN, CDR2 SVGIG (reference sequence). The CDR3 contains 14 residues. V lost 4 bases and J lost 1; bases outside the gene matches: 6. Here the CDR3 DNA reads TGTGCCTGGACCCAGACAGGGAGTAACTATGGCTACACCTTC. Translation gives CAWTQTGSNYGYTF. Using reference TRBV30 and TRBJ1-2 for the parts outside the CDR3, the full variable domain is SQTIHQWPATLVQPVGSPLSLECTVEGTSNPNLYWYRQAAGRGLQLLFYSVGIGQISSEVPQNLSASRPQDRQFILSSKKLLLSDSGFYLCAWTQTGSNYGYTFGSGTRLTVV.

The CDR3 DNA sequence: TGCGCCAGCAGCCAAAAACCACAGGGTTCTGGAAACACCATATATTTT. It is translated as CASSQKPQGSGNTIYF. The V gene is TRBV4-3, the J gene TRBJ1-3; D might be TRBD1 (6 bases). CDR1 is LGHNA, CDR2 YSLEER, per germline. The CDR3 contains 16 residues. V was trimmed by 2 bases and J by 1 base, leaving 12 bases between them.

This clone showed up just once. The chain couples TRBV6-1 to TRBJ1-2, with no clear D. Between the trimmed V and J ends, which lost 2 bases and 8 bases, there was a span of 12 bases. CDR1 is MNHNS, CDR2 SASEGT, per germline. The CDR3 is made up of 13 amino acids. CDR3 in DNA: TGTGCCAGCAGTGAAACAGAAAGGCTCGGCTACACCTTC. It translates to CASSETERLGYTF.

The V call is TRBV7-9, the J call TRBJ2-3; 8 nucleotides agree with TRBD2. The ends lost 0 bases at V and 2 bases at J; junction bases unmatched: 1. CDR3 size: 15 residues. Looked up from germline, CDR1 is SEHNR and CDR2 is FQNEAQ (reference sequence). CDR3 DNA: TGTGCCAGCAGCTTAGCTAGCGGGGTCACAGATACGCAGTATTTT. As protein: CASSLASGVTDTQYF.

This chain links TRBV5-1 with TRBJ1-4; D gene unclear. The germline gives CDR1 SGHRS, CDR2 YFSETQ. The ends were cut back, 4 bases at V and 0 bases at J, with 16 bases in the middle. The CDR3 is made up of 17 amino acids. CDR3 sequence reads: CASSLLHLPPTNEKLFF. The CDR3 nucleotides read TGCGCCAGCAGCCTCTTGCACTTACCTCCAACTAATGAAAAACTGTTTTTT.

This sequence joins TRBV19 and TRBJ1-6; the match to TRBD1 covers 9 bases. Germline values: CDR1 LNHDA, CDR2 SQIVND (reference sequence). Losses at the gene ends were 0 bases for V and 10 bases for J; bases not matched to a gene: 10. This CDR3 has 17 amino acids. CDR3 coding DNA: TGTGCCAGTAGTATAGACCCGGGACAGGGTTTGACATCACCCCTCCACTTT. Amino acid sequence: CASSIDPGQGLTSPLHF.

The genes are TRBV7-9 and TRBJ2-5; the match to TRBD1 covers 9 bases. The junction had 18 bases not matched to a gene; V was cut back by 5 bases and J by 5 bases. Per germline, CDR1 SEHNR and CDR2 FQNEAQ (reference sequence). The CDR3 is made up of 18 amino acids. The CDR3 bases are TGTGCCAGCAGCCCGTTCGGGACAGGGCCTATATGGTCGGAGACCCAGTACTTC. It yields the protein CASSPFGTGPIWSETQYF.

CDR3 in amino acids: CASSPSGGITDTQYF. The CDR3 bases are TGTGCCAGCTCACCTAGCGGGGGGATCACAGATACGCAGTATTTT. The chain couples TRBV18 to TRBJ2-3; the match to TRBD2 covers 10 bases. CDR3 length equals 15 residues. Germline CDR1 and CDR2: KGHSH and LQKENI. Trimming cost V 3 bases and J 2 bases; bases outside gene matches: 2.

The V gene is TRBV7-2, the J gene TRBJ1-1; D gene uncertain. From germline, CDR1 is SGHTA and CDR2 FQGNSA. The CDR3 length is 13 residues. Trimming took off 6 bases at V and 1 base at J, with 9 bases between the two ends. Written as DNA, the CDR3 is TGTGCCAGCAGAACCCCAGGGAACACTGAAGCTTTCTTT. Its protein is CASRTPGNTEAFF. The variable domain in full, completed from reference TRBV7-2 and TRBJ1-1, reads GAGVSQSPSNKVTEKGKDVELRCDPISGHTALYWYRQSLGQGLEFLIYFQGNSAPDKSGLPSDRFSAERTGGSVSTLTIQRTQQEDSAVYLCASRTPGNTEAFFGQGTRLTVV.

This rearrangement joins TRBV11-2 to TRBJ1-4; TRBD1 might be the D (6 bases). V lost 3 bases, J lost 4 bases, and 15 bases lay in between. The CDR3 is 16 residues long. Germline CDR1 is SGHAT and CDR2 is FQNNGV. The CDR3 reads CASSLYRDRYNEKLFF. CDR3 in DNA: TGTGCCAGCAGCTTGTACAGGGACCGTTATAATGAAAAACTGTTTTTT. Variable domain in full (rest from reference TRBV11-2 and TRBJ1-4): EAGVAQSPRYKIIEKRQSVAFWCNPISGHATLYWYQQILGQGPKLLIQFQNNGVVDDSQLPKDRFSAERLKGVDSTLKIQPAKLEDSAVYLCASSLYRDRYNEKLFFGSGTQLSVL.

The chain has TRBV7-9 and TRBJ2-3; D is perhaps TRBD2 (5 bases). V shed 5 bases and J shed 2 bases, with 17 bases lying between them. The germline gives CDR1 SEHNR, CDR2 FQNEAQ (reference sequence). The CDR3 consists of 16 residues. The CDR3 here is CASSQSRAATTDTQYF. CDR3 DNA sequence: TGTGCCAGCAGCCAGAGTAGAGCGGCTACCACAGATACGCAGTATTTT.

This clone was recorded once. V and J are TRBV13 and TRBJ1-3; TRBD1 agrees at 7 bases. V was pared by 0 bases and J by 0 bases, with 11 bases of the junction left unmatched. CDR1 PRHDT and CDR2 FYEKMQ come from the germline V gene (reference sequence). The length of the CDR3 is 19 residues. The CDR3 DNA reads TGTGCCAGCAGCTTAGGGGGGACAGCTCAAATCTACTCTGGAAACACCATATATTTT. It specifies CASSLGGTAQIYSGNTIYF.